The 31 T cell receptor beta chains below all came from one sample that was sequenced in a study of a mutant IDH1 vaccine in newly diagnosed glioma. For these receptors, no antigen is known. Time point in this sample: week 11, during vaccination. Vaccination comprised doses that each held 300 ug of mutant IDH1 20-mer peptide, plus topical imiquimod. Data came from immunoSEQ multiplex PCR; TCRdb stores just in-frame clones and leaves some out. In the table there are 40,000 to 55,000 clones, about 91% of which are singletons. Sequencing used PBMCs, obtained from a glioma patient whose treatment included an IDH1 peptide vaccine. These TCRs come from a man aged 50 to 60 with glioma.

The CDR3 DNA reads as TGCGCCAGCAGCCAAGAGTTCAGCAACACTGAAGCTTTCTTT. Protein: CASSQEFSNTEAFF. The chain is built from TRBV4-1 and TRBJ1-1; D remains ambiguous. The germline gives CDR1 MGHRA, CDR2 YSYEKL. The ends were cut back, 0 bases at V and 2 bases at J, with 7 bases in the middle. This CDR3 has 14 amino acids.

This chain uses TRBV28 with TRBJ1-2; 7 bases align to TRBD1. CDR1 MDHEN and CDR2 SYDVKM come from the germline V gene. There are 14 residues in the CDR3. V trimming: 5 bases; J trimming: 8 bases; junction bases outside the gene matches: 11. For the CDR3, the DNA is TGTGCCAGCAGTCCACTGGGACAGCGGAGGGGCTACACCTTC. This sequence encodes CASSPLGQRRGYTF.

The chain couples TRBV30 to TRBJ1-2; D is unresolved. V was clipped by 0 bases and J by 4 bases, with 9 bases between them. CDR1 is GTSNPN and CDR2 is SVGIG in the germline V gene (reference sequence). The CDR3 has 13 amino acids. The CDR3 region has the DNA TGTGCCTGGAGTGTTGGATGGGGCTATGGCTACACCTTC. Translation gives CAWSVGWGYGYTF.

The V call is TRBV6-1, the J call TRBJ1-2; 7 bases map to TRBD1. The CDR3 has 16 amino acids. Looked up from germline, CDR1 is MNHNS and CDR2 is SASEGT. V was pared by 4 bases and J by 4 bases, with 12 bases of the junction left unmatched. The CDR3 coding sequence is TGTGCCAGCAGTGTGACCGGGACAGAGATTACCTATGGCTACACCTTC. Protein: CASSVTGTEITYGYTF.

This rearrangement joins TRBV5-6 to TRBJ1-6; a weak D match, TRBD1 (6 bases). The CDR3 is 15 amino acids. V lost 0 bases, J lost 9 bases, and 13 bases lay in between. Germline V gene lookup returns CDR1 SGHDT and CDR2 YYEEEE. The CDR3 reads CASSLANPGASPLHF. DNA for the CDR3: TGTGCCAGCAGCTTGGCCAACCCAGGGGCTTCACCCCTCCACTTT.

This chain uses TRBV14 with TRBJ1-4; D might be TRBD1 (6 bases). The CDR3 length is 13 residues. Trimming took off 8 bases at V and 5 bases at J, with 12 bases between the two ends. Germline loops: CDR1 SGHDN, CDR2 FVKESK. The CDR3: CASRRGANEKLFF. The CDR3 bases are TGTGCCAGCCGACGGGGGGCAAATGAAAAACTGTTTTTT.

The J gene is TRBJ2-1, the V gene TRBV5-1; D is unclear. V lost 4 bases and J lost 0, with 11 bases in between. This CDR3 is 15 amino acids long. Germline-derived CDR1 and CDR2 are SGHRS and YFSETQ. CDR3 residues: CASSPQASSYNEQFF. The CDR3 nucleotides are TGCGCCAGCAGCCCGCAGGCGAGCTCCTACAATGAGCAGTTCTTC.

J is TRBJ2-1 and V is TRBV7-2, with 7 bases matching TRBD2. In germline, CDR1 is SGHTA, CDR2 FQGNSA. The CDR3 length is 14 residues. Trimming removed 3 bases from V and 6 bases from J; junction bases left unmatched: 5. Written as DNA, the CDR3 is TGTGCCAGCAGCTTGATGGGGGGGACCAATGAGCAGTTCTTC. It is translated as CASSLMGGTNEQFF. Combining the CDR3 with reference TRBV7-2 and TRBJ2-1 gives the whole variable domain GAGVSQSPSNKVTEKGKDVELRCDPISGHTALYWYRQSLGQGLEFLIYFQGNSAPDKSGLPSDRFSAERTGGSVSTLTIQRTQQEDSAVYLCASSLMGGTNEQFFGPGTRLTVL.

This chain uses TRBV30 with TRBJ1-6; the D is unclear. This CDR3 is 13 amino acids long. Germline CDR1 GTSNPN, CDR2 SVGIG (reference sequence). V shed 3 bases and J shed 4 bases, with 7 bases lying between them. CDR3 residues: CAWSPVYNSPLHF. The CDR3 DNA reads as TGTGCCTGGAGCCCCGTTTATAATTCACCCCTCCACTTT.

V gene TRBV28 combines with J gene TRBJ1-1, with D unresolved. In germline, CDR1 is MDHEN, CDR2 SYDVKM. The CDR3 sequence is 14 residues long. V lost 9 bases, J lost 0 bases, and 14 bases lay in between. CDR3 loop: CASKTGRVNTEAFF. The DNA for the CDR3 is TGTGCCAGTAAAACTGGACGGGTGAACACTGAAGCTTTCTTT.

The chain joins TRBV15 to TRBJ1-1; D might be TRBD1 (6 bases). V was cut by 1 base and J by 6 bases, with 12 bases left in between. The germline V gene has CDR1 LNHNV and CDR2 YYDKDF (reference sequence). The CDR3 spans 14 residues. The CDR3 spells CATSRGTGLPEAFF. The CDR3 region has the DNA TGTGCCACCAGCAGAGGAACAGGGTTGCCTGAAGCTTTCTTT.

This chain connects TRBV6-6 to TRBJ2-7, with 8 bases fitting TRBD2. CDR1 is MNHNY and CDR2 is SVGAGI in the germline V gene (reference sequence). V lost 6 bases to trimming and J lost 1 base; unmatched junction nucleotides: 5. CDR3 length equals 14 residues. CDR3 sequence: CASSLSGTSYEQYF. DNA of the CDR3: TGTGCCAGCAGCCTTAGCGGGACTTCCTACGAGCAGTACTTC.

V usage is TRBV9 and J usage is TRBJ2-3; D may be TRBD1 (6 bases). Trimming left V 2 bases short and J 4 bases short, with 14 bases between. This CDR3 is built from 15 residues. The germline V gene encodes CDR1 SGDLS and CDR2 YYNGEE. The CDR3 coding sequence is TGTGCCAGCAGCGTCTCAGGGGTAGGAGCAGATACGCAGTATTTT. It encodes CASSVSGVGADTQYF.

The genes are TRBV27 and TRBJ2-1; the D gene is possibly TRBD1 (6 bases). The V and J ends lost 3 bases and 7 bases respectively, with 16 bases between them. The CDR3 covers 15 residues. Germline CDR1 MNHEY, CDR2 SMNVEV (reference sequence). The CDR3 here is CASSLRDTGSNEQFF. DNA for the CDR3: TGTGCCAGCAGTTTGAGGGACACGGGCTCTAATGAGCAGTTCTTC.

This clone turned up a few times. The CDR3 spells CASRGGYGYTF. Here the CDR3 DNA reads TGTGCCAGCAGGGGGGGCTATGGCTACACCTTC. The chain carries TRBV28 and TRBJ1-2, with a weak D call TRBD1 (5 bases). CDR1 MDHEN and CDR2 SYDVKM come from the germline V gene. This CDR3 comprises 11 residues. Deletions cut 6 bases from V and 4 bases from J, with 6 bases between.

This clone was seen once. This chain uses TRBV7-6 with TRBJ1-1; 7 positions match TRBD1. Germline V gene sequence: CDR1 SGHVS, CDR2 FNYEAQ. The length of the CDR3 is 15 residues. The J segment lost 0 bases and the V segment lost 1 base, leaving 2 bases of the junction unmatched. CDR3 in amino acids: CASSLGTGLNTEAFF. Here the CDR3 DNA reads TGTGCCAGCAGCTTAGGGACAGGCCTGAACACTGAAGCTTTCTTT.

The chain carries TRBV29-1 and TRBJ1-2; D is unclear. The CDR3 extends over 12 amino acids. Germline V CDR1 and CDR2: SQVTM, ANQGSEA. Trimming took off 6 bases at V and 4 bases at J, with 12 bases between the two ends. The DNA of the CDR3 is TGCAGCGTCGCCGACGGAAGCTATGGCTACACCTTC. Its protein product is CSVADGSYGYTF.

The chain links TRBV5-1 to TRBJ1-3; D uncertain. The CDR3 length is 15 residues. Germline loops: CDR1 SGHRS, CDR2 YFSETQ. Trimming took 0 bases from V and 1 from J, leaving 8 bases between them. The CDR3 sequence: CASSLAGPSGNTIYF. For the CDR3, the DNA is TGCGCCAGCAGCTTGGCCGGGCCATCTGGAAACACCATATATTTT.

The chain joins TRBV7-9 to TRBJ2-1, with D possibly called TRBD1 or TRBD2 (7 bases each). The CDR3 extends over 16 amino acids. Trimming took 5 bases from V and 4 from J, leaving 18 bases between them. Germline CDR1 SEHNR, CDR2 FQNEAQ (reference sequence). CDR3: CASSQGGGSGYNEQFF. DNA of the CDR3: TGTGCCAGCAGCCAAGGGGGCGGGAGTGGGTACAATGAGCAGTTCTTC.

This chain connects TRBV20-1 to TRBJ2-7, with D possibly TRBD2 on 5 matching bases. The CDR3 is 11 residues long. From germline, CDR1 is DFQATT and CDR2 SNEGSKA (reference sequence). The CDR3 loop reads CTLATRDEQYF. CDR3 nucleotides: TGCACCTTGGCCACTAGAGACGAGCAGTACTTC.

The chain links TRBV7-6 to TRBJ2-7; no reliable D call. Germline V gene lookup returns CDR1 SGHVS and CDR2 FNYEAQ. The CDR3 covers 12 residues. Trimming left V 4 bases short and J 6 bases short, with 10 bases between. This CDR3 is CASSSSPREQYF. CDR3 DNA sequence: TGTGCCAGCAGCTCCTCCCCCCGCGAGCAGTACTTC.

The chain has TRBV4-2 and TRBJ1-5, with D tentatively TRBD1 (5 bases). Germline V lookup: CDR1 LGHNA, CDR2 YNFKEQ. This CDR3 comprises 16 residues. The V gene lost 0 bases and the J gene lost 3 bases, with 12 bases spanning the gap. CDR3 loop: CASSQDLRVNNQPQHF. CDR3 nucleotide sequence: TGTGCCAGCAGCCAAGATCTCAGGGTCAACAATCAGCCCCAGCATTTT.

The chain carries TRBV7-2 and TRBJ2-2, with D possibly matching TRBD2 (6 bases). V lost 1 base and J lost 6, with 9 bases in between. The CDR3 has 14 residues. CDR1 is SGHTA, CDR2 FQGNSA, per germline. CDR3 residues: CASSLDGGAGELFF. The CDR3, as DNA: TGTGCCAGCAGCTTAGACGGGGGAGCCGGGGAGCTGTTTTTT.

The CDR3 reads CAWSGGYSNQPQHF. The CDR3 DNA follows: TGTGCCTGGAGTGGCGGATATAGCAATCAGCCCCAGCATTTT. This chain joins TRBV30 and TRBJ1-5; D not certain. The CDR3 sequence is 14 residues long. Germline CDR1 is GTSNPN and CDR2 is SVGIG (reference sequence). Trimming pared 1 base from V and 0 bases from J, leaving 7 bases between.

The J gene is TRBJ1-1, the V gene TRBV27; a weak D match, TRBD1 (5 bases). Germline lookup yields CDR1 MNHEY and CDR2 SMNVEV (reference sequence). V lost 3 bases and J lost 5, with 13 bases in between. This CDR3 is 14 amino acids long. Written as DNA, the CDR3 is TGTGCCAGCAGTTTGACAGAGAGAACAACTGAAGCTTTCTTT. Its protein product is CASSLTERTTEAFF.

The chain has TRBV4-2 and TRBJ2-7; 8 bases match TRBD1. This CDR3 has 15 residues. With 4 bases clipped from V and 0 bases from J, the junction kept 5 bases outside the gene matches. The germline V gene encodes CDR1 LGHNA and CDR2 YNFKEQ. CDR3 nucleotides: TGTGCCAGCAGCCGATTGACAGGGGCCTCCTACGAGCAGTACTTC. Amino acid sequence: CASSRLTGASYEQYF.

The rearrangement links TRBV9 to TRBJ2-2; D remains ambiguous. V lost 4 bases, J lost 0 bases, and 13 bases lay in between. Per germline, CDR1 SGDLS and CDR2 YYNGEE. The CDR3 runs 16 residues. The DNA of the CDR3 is TGTGCCAGCAGCACCCGAGGAGACCCGAACACCGGGGAGCTGTTTTTT. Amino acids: CASSTRGDPNTGELFF.

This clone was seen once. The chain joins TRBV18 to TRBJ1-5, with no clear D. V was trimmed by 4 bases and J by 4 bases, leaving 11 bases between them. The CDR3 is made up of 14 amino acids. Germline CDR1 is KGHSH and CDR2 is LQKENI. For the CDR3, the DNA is TGTGCCAGCTCACGACGGGAAGCTAATCAGCCCCAGCATTTT. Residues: CASSRREANQPQHF.

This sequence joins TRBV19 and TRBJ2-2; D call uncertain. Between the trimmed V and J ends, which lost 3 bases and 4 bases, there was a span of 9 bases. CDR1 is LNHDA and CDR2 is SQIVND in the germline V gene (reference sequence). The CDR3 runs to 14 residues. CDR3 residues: CASSIFTSTGELFF. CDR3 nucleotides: TGTGCCAGTAGTATTTTTACGTCCACCGGGGAGCTGTTTTTT.

CDR3 sequence: CAWSEGQGVTEAFF. In DNA form, the CDR3 reads TGTGCCTGGAGTGAGGGACAGGGAGTCACTGAAGCTTTCTTT. The chain links TRBV30 to TRBJ1-1; 9 positions agree with TRBD1. With 1 base clipped from V and 4 bases from J, the junction kept 4 bases outside the gene matches. The CDR3 is 14 residues long. Germline CDR1 GTSNPN, CDR2 SVGIG (reference sequence).

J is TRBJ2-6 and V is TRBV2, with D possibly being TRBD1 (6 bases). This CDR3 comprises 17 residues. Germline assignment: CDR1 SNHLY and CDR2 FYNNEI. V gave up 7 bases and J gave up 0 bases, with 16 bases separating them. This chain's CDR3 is CASNVAGASSGANVLTF. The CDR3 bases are TGTGCCAGCAACGTGGCAGGGGCAAGCTCTGGGGCCAACGTCCTGACTTTC.